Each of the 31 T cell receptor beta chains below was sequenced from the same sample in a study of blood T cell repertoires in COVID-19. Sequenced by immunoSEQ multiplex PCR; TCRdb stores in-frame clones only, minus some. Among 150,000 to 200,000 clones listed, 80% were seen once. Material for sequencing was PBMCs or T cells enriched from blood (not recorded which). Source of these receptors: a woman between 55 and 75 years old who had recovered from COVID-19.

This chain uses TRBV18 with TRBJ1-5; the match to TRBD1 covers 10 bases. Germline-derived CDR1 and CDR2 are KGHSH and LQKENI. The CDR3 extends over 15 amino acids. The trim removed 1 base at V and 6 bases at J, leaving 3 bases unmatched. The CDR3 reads CASSPRQGAVQPQHF. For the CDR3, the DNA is TGTGCCAGCTCACCACGACAGGGGGCGGTTCAGCCCCAGCATTTT.

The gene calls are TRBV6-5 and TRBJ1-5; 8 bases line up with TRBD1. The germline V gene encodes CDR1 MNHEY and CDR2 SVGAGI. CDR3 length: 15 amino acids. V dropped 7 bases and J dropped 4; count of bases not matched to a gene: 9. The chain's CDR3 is CASTNDRGYNQPQHF. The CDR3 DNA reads TGTGCCAGCACTAACGACAGGGGCTATAATCAGCCCCAGCATTTT.

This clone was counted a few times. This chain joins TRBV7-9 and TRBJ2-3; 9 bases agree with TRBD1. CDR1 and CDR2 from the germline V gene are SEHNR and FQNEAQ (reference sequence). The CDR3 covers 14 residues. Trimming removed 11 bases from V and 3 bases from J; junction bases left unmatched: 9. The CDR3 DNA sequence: TGTGCCCGACGGGACAGGGCTGATACAGATACGCAGTATTTT. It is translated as CARRDRADTDTQYF.

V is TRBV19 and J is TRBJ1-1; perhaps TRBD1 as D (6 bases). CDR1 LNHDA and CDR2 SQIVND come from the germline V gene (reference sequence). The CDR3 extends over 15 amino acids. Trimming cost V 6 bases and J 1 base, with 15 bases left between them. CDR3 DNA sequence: TGTGCCAGTAGAATGGATGGGGGCCCGAACACTGAAGCTTTCTTT. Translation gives CASRMDGGPNTEAFF.

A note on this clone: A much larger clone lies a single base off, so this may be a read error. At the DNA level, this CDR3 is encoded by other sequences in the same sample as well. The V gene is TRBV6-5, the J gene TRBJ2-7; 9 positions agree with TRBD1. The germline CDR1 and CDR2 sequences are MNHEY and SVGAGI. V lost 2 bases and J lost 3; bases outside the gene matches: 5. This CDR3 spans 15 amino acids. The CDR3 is CASSYNRGPGYEQYF. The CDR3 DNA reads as TGTGCCAGCAGTTACAACAGGGGGCCGGGCTACGAGCAGTACTTC.

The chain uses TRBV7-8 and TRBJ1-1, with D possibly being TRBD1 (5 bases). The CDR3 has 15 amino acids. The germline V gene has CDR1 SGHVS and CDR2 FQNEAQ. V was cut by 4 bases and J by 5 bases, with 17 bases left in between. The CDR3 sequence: CASSSGGPGETEAFF. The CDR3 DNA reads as TGTGCCAGCAGCTCGGGGGGTCCAGGTGAAACTGAAGCTTTCTTT.

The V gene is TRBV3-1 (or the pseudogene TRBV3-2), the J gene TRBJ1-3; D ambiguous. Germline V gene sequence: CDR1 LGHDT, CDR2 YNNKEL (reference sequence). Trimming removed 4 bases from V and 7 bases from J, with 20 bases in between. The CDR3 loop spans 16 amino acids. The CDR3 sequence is CASSPGGGQSWNTIYF. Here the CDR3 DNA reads TGTGCCAGCAGCCCCGGTGGAGGCCAAAGTTGGAACACCATATATTTT.

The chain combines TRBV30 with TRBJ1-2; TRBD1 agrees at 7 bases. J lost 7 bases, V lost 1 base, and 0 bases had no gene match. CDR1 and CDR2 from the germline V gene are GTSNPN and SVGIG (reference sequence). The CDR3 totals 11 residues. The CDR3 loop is CAWSAGGGYTF. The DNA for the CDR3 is TGTGCCTGGAGTGCAGGGGGTGGCTACACCTTC. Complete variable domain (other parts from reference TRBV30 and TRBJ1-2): SQTIHQWPATLVQPVGSPLSLECTVEGTSNPNLYWYRQAAGRGLQLLFYSVGIGQISSEVPQNLSASRPQDRQFILSSKKLLLSDSGFYLCAWSAGGGYTFGSGTRLTVV.

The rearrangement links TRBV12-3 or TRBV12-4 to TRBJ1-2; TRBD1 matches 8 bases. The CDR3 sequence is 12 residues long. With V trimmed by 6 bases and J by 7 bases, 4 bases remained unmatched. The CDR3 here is CASRPTGAGYTF. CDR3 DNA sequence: TGTGCCAGCAGGCCGACAGGGGCTGGCTACACCTTC.

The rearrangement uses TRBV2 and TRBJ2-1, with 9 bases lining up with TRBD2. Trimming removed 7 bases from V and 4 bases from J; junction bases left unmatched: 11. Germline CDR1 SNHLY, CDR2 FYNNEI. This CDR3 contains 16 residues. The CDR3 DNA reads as TGTGCCAGCAAAATCCCCCTAGCGGGACCTTACAATGAGCAGTTCTTC. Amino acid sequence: CASKIPLAGPYNEQFF.

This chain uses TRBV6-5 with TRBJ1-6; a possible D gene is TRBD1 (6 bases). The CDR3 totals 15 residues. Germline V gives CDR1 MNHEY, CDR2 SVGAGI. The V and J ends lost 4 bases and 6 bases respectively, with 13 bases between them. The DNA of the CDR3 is TGTGCCAGCAGTTCCCTAACAGGGACTAATTCACCCCTCCACTTT. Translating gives CASSSLTGTNSPLHF.

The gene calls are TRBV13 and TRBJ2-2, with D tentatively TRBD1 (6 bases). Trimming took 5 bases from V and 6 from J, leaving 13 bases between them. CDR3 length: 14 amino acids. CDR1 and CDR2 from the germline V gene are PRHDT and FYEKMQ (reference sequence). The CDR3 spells CASSQTGWSGELFF. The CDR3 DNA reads TGTGCCAGCAGCCAAACAGGGTGGTCCGGGGAGCTGTTTTTT.

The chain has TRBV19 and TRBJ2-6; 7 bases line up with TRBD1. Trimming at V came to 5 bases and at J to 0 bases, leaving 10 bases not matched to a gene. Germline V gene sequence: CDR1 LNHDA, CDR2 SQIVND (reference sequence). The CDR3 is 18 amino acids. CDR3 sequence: CASSGTGVLSSGANVLTF. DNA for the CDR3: TGTGCCAGTAGTGGCACAGGGGTGCTAAGCTCTGGGGCCAACGTCCTGACTTTC.

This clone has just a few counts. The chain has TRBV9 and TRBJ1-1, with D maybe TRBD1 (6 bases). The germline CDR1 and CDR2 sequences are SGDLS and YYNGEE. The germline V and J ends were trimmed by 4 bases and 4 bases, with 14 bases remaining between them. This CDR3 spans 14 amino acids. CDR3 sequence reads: CASSPGTDSTEAFF. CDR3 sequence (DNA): TGTGCCAGCAGCCCTGGGACGGACAGCACTGAAGCTTTCTTT.

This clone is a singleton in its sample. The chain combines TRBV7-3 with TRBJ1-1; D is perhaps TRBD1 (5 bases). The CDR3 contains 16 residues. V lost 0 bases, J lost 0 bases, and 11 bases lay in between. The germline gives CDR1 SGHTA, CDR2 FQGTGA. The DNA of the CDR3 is TGTGCCAGCAGCTTAACGTCTCCAGGGTTGAACACTGAAGCTTTCTTT. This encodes CASSLTSPGLNTEAFF.

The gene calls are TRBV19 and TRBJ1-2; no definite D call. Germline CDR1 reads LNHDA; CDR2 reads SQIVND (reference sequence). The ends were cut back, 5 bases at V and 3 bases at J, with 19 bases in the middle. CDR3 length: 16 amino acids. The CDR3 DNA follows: TGTGCCAGTAGTGGTCTGTGGGAGGACGCGGACTATGGCTACACCTTC. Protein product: CASSGLWEDADYGYTF. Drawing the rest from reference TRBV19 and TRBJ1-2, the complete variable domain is DGGITQSPKYLFRKEGQNVTLSCEQNLNHDAMYWYRQDPGQGLRLIYYSQIVNDFQKGDIAEGYSVSREKKESFPLTVTSAQKNPTAFYLCASSGLWEDADYGYTFGSGTRLTVV.

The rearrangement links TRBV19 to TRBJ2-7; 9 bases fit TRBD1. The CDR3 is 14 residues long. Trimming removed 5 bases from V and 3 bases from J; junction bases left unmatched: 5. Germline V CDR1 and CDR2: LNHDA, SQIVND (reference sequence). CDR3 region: CASSGGQGLYEQYF. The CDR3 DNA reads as TGTGCCAGTAGTGGGGGACAGGGACTCTACGAGCAGTACTTC. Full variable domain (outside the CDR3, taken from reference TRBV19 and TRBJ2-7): DGGITQSPKYLFRKEGQNVTLSCEQNLNHDAMYWYRQDPGQGLRLIYYSQIVNDFQKGDIAEGYSVSREKKESFPLTVTSAQKNPTAFYLCASSGGQGLYEQYFGPGTRLTVT.

The CDR3 region is CASSLTPRDYGYTF. The CDR3, as DNA: TGTGCCAGCAGTCTAACCCCGAGAGACTATGGCTACACCTTC. The gene calls are TRBV14 and TRBJ1-2, with no clear D. V was cut by 6 bases and J by 3 bases, with 14 bases left in between. The germline V gene has CDR1 SGHDN and CDR2 FVKESK. The CDR3 is made up of 14 amino acids.

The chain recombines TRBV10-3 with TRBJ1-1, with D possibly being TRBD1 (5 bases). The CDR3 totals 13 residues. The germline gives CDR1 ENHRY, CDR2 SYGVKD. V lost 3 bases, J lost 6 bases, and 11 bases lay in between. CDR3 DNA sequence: TGTGCCATCAGTGATCGGGGGGTGGCTGAAGCTTTCTTT. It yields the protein CAISDRGVAEAFF.

The CDR3 nucleotides read TGTGCCAGCAGCCCGTCGGGGGGGGGCCTCACCGGGGAGCTGTTTTTT. It yields the protein CASSPSGGGLTGELFF. The chain links TRBV7-9 to TRBJ2-2; 8 bases align to TRBD2. The CDR3 runs 16 residues. Germline lookup yields CDR1 SEHNR and CDR2 FQNEAQ (reference sequence). With V trimmed by 5 bases and J by 4 bases, 9 bases remained unmatched.

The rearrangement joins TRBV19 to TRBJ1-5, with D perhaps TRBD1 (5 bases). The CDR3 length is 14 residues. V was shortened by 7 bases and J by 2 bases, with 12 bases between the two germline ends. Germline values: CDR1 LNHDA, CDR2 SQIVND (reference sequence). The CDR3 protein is CASTLGGGNQPQHF. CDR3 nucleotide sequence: TGTGCCAGTACATTGGGGGGTGGCAATCAGCCCCAGCATTTT.

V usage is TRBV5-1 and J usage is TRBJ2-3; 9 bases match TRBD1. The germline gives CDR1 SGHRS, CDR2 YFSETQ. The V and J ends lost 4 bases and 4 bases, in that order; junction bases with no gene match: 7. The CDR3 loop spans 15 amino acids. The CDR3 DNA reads TGCGCCAGCAGCGCCGGACAGGGGTTATCAGATACGCAGTATTTT. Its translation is CASSAGQGLSDTQYF. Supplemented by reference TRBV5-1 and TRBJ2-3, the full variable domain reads KAGVTQTPRYLIKTRGQQVTLSCSPISGHRSVSWYQQTPGQGLQFLFEYFSETQRNKGNFPGRFSGRQFSNSRSEMNVSTLELGDSALYLCASSAGQGLSDTQYFGPGTRLTVL.

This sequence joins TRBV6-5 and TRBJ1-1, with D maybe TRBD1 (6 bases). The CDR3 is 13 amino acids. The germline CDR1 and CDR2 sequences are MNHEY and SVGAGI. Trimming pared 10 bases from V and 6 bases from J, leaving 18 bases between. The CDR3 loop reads CATLDRLNAEAFF. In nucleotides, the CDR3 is TGTGCCACCCTAGACAGGCTTAATGCTGAAGCTTTCTTT.

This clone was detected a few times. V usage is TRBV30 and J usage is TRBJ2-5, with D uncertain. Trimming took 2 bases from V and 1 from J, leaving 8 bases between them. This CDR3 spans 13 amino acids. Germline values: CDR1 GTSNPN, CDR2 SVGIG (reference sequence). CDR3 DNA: TGTGCCTGGAGTTCGGGTATCCAAGAGACCCAGTACTTC. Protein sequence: CAWSSGIQETQYF. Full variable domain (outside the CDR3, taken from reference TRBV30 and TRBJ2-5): SQTIHQWPATLVQPVGSPLSLECTVEGTSNPNLYWYRQAAGRGLQLLFYSVGIGQISSEVPQNLSASRPQDRQFILSSKKLLLSDSGFYLCAWSSGIQETQYFGPGTRLLVL.

The CDR3 DNA is TGTGCCACCAGCCTCCGCGGGACTAGCTCAGATACGCAGTATTTT. Protein sequence: CATSLRGTSSDTQYF. J is TRBJ2-3 and V is TRBV15; 9 positions match TRBD2. The V segment lost 5 bases and the J segment 4 bases; nucleotides outside the gene matches: 7. Germline assignment: CDR1 LNHNV and CDR2 YYDKDF (reference sequence). The CDR3 is made up of 15 amino acids.

CDR3 region: CASSSGQSWSRYGYTF. As DNA, the CDR3 is TGTGCCAGTAGTTCGGGACAGTCTTGGAGTCGCTATGGCTACACCTTC. The chain combines TRBV19 with TRBJ1-2, with 7 bases lining up with TRBD1. V was clipped by 5 bases and J by 4 bases; unmatched bases: 13. Germline CDR1 reads LNHDA; CDR2 reads SQIVND (reference sequence). The CDR3 totals 16 residues.

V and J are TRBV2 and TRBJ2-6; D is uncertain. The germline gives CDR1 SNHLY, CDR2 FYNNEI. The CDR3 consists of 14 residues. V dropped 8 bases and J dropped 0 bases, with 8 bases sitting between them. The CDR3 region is CASRRLSGANVLTF. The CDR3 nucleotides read TGTGCCAGCCGGCGGCTCTCTGGGGCCAACGTCCTGACTTTC.

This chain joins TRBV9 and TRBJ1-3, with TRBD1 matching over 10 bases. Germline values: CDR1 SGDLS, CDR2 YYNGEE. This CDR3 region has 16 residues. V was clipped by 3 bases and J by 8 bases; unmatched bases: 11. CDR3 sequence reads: CASSARGDRGVDTIYF. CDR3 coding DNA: TGTGCCAGCAGCGCGCGAGGGGACAGGGGAGTAGACACCATATATTTT. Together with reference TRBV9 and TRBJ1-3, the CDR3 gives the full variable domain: DSGVTQTPKHLITATGQRVTLRCSPRSGDLSVYWYQQSLDQGLQFLIQYYNGEERAKGNILERFSAQQFPDLHSELNLSSLELGDSALYFCASSARGDRGVDTIYFGEGSWLTVV.

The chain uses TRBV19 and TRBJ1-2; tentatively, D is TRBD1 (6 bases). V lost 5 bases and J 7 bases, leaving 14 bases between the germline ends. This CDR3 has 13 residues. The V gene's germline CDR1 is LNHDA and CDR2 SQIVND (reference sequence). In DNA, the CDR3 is TGTGCCAGTAGTGCAAATCAGGGGACTGGCTACACCTTC. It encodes CASSANQGTGYTF.

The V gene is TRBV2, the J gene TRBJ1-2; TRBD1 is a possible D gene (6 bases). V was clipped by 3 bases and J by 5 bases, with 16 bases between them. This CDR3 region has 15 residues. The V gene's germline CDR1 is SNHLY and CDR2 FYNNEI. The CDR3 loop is CASSDGGAGDYGYTF. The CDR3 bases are TGTGCCAGCAGTGACGGTGGGGCAGGGGATTATGGCTACACCTTC.

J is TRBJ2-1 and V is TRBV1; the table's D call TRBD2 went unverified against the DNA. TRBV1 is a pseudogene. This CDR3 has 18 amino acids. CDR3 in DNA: TGCACCAGCAGCCATCAGCGGCGACCCCCCCTTACCTACAATGAGCAGTTCTTC. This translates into CTSSHQRRPPLTYNEQFF.